Given below is one TCR beta chain in context. The data are from a study of PD-1 blockade in classical Hodgkin lymphoma. Here immunoSEQ multiplex PCR was the method, and the copy in TCRdb shows in-frame clones only, minus some. The sample shows approximately 24,000 clones, roughly 82% of them seen only once. V lost 5 bases and J lost 5; bases outside the gene matches: 5. Germline CDR1 SEHNR, CDR2 FQNEAQ (reference sequence). CDR3 length: 15 amino acids. Each patient experienced a relapse that followed autologous stem cell transplantation, and brentuximab vedotin exposure varied. The receptor was isolated from a human donor with classical Hodgkin lymphoma. The sequenced sample was peripheral blood mononuclear cells (PBMCs), obtained before the second cycle of nivolumab. The J gene is TRBJ2-5, the V gene TRBV7-9; 13 nucleotides agree with TRBD2. Here the CDR3 reads CASSPGLAGWETQYF. CDR3 nucleotide sequence: TGTGCCAGCAGCCCGGGACTAGCGGGGTGGGAGACCCAGTACTTC. The complete variable domain, with remaining parts taken from reference TRBV7-9 and TRBJ2-5, reads DTGVSQNPRHKITKRGQNVTFRCDPISEHNRLYWYRQTLGQGPEFLTYFQNEAQLEKSRLLSDRFSAERPKGSFSTLEIQRTEQGDSAMYLCASSPGLAGWETQYFGPGTRLLVL.